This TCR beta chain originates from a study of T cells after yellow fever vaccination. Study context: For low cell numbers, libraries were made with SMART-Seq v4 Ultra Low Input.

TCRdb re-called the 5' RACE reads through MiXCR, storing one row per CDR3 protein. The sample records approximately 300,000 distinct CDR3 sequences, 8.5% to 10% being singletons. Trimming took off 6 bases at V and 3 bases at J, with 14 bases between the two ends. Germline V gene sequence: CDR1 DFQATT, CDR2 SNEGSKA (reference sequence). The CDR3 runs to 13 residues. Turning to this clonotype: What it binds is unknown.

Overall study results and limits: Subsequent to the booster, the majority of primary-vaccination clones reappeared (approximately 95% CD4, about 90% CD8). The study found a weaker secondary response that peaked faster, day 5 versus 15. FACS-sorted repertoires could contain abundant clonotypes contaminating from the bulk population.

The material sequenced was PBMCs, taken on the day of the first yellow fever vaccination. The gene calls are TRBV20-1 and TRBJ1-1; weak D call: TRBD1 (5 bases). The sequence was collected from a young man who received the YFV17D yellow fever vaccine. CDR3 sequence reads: CSARSGGDTEAFF. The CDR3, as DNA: TGCAGTGCCCGGTCCGGGGGGGACACTGAAGCTTTCTTT.